Included here is one T cell receptor beta chain sequence, with context. Its antigen specificity is not known. Base-call qualities are not available, and no considerably larger clone is one nucleotide away. This sample stems from a study of shared clonotypes between healthy human individuals (TCRdb year 2020). Notes on the research overall: A couple of women and three men aged 18 to 49 years were included in the cohort. Between about 0.8 and 9 billion PBMCs per donor were obtained by leukapheresis. For each donor, three plates each were used for CD4 naive and CD4 memory, two plates were used for CD8 naive, and one plate was used for CD8 memory. To estimate repertoire size and how much clonotypes are shared between individuals, the study performed deep sequencing of blood TCR repertoires from five healthy adults. Libraries were prepared and TCR repertoires were sequenced by different laboratories using diverse techniques, in order to increase sequencing depth and limit assay-specific biases.

The research as a whole found: Pairwise subsampling indicated that sequencing depth was expected to affect the degree of clonotype sharing among donors. Across a handful of donors, roughly 5.1% of naive CD4, over 3% of naive CD8, 2.3% of memory CD4, and roughly 0.41% of memory CD8 clonotypes were shared. Sampling was restricted to blood, and TCR repertoires in tissues likely differ from the TCR repertoires found in blood. Compared with non-shared clonotypes, clonotypes shared by all four sorted-subset donors had higher generation probabilities. Incomplete sequencing was indicated by rarefaction of sorted-subset datasets, despite the large sequencing depth. Larger estimated clonotype richness was generally found for naive subsets than for memory subsets. Because the study included only a small number of donors, the genetic and exposure-history diversity represented was limited.

Spanning cysteine to phenylalanine, the CDR3 consists of 13 amino acids. The only DNA kept is the CDR3, 39 bases in frame from the first base. A distance of 9 bases separates the germline ends of V and J, which lose 4 bases and 2 bases respectively. The CDR1 and CDR2 encoded by the germline V gene are KGHSH and LQKENI. TCR CDR3 regions were amplified from genomic DNA by multiplex PCR using the deep immunoSEQ assay. Extracted genomic DNA from each cell subset was distributed evenly across all wells of several immunoSEQ 96-well plates, and each plate was treated as a replicate. Each replicate PCR for sorted subsets received around 200 ng genomic DNA, equal to roughly 30,000 T cell genomes. Purified libraries were quantified with a Qubit 3.0 fluorometer, sized on a Bioanalyzer 2100, and re-quantified with the KAPA Library Quantification kit. Every immunoSEQ 96-well plate was sequenced on a dedicated single-read 150-cycle Illumina NextSeq 550 flow cell. Processing in the source paper ran as follows. Because the immunoSEQ output included only junctional sequences and no quality scores, the filtering could not be the same as the filtering used for full-length reads. Sequences were annotated with PyIR, a Python wrapper for IgBLAST v1.9, and V/J genes and CDR3 were assigned using IMGT germline references. Reads were removed for weak V/J assignments (E-value above 1e-6), missing CDR3, stop codons, out-of-frame junctions, or ambiguous translated residues. V3J clonotypes were defined by identical inferred V gene, J gene, and CDR3 amino acid sequence. The percentage overlap between two repertoires was calculated by dividing the number of shared unique clonotypes by the size of the smaller repertoire. Repertoire richness was assessed with RTK rarefaction, the Chao1 estimator, and Recon v2.1 estimates of unobserved clonotypes. For all TCRbeta clonotypes obtained by the gDNA method from four donors, generation probabilities were computed with OLGA. Here the immuneACCESS table is served through TCRdb, limited to in-frame sequences with V and J called. Missing clones are a known gap in these copies; in checked studies unresolved V genes cover under half, and the rest lacks a known reason. D and trimming were read from the DNA, whereas the V and J calls and clone size are those reported in that table. In this sample the table shows around 1.5 million clones, approximately 98% of which occur a single time. About 0.45% of the sample is taken by the ten largest.

Donors were healthy HIV-negative adults with no recently reported acute infections or vaccinations. All donors were Caucasian adults living in Nashville, Tennessee, USA. CD4+ T cells were enriched by magnetic negative selection; naive cells were then positively selected on CD45RA, and the negative fraction formed the memory subset. Blood was collected by leukapheresis, and PBMCs were isolated by Ficoll-Histopaque density gradient centrifugation and then cryopreserved in liquid nitrogen vapor phase. Analytical flow cytometry was used to check the purity and quantity of every magnetically sorted T cell population. Each sorted fraction had its genomic DNA isolated and then quantified by UV absorbance on a Nanodrop 2000c.

The sample taken for sequencing was naive CD4+ T cells sorted from blood. Sample cell subset or site, as interpreted from the label and publication: CD45RA+ positively selected. The source of this sequence is a young man in good health. In this chain, TRBV18 is recombined with TRBJ2-7, with the D gene not confidently named. The nucleotides are TGTGCCAGCTCACAGGGATTAACCTACGAGCAGTACTTC. Translated, it gives CASSQGLTYEQYF.